Shown below are 28 T cell receptor beta chains from a single sample sequenced in a study of tumor-infiltrating lymphocytes in primary liver carcinoma. The investigators made TCR beta cDNA from roughly 0.45 ug total RNA, using a constant-region primer. Slightly modified ARM-PCR, run as three nested multiplex PCR rounds, produced the TCR beta libraries. The opening two PCR rounds, 10 cycles each, paired TRBV1-TRBV30 forward primers with a C-beta reverse primer. TCRdb re-analysed the multiplex PCR reads in MiXCR, keeping a single row per CDR3 protein. The sample records roughly 100,000 distinct CDR3 sequences, around two thirds being singletons. From unsorted bulk tissue weighing about 20-32 mg, DNA and RNA were co-extracted. The sequenced sample consisted of liver tumor tissue from sampling region 2. The subset denotes: tumor region T2, inferior pole. The source is a woman in her sixties with primary liver carcinoma and hepatitis B virus infection.

A word on this clonotype: At one boundary the junction diverges from the germline segment, which might be a read error. The V and J genes are TRBV6-5 and TRBJ2-7; no clear D. The CDR3 consists of 15 residues. Germline V gene sequence: CDR1 MNHEY, CDR2 SVGAGI. Here the CDR3 DNA reads TGTGCCAGCAGCTTTCGACGAGCACCCCCCTACGAGCGGTACTTC. Translating gives CASSFRRAPPYERYF.

The chain has TRBV6-2 or TRBV6-3 and TRBJ2-7; D is possibly TRBD1 or TRBD2 (6 bases each). This CDR3 is 15 amino acids long. Trimming pared 7 bases from V and 5 bases from J, leaving 21 bases between. Germline values: CDR1 MNHEY, CDR2 SVGEGT. CDR3: CASTFRRGRNNEQYF. CDR3 nucleotide sequence: TGTGCCAGCACCTTTCGACGGGGGCGAAATAACGAGCAGTACTTC.

This chain uses TRBV6-1 with TRBJ2-3; 9 positions agree with TRBD2. The CDR3 is 14 residues long. The V gene end was trimmed by 6 bases and the J gene end by 12 bases; junction bases not matched to a gene: 13. CDR1 and CDR2 from the germline V gene are MNHNS and SASEGT. In nucleotides, the CDR3 is TGTGCCAGCAGCATAGCGGGAGCCACAGATAGACAGTATTTT. Residues: CASSIAGATDRQYF.

A word on this clonotype: A much more abundant neighbour one base away suggests this may be a read error. The chain recombines TRBV28 with TRBJ2-4; 10 bases are shared with TRBD1. The CDR3 length is 16 residues. Germline CDR1 and CDR2: MDHEN and SYDVKM. The J segment lost 3 bases and the V segment lost 10 bases, leaving 12 bases of the junction unmatched. CDR3 DNA sequence: TGTGCCATCAGCCACGGGACAGGGGTTGACAAAAACATTCAGTACTTC. Translated, it gives CAISHGTGVDKNIQYF.

With regard to this clonotype: The junction departs from germline at one end; a sequencing error may be responsible. V and J are TRBV5-1 and TRBJ2-5, with TRBD2 matching 9 bases. The CDR3 loop spans 17 amino acids. The germline CDR1 and CDR2 sequences are SGHRS and YFSETQ. The CDR3 DNA reads as TGCGCCAGCAGCTTTGGGCTAGCGGGAATCCTCCTAGAGACTCAGTACTTC. Translating it yields CASSFGLAGILLETQYF.

A remark on this clonotype: Because it lacks the conserved phenylalanine or tryptophan at the end, this CDR3 is likely a read error. The chain employs TRBV12-3 or TRBV12-4 and TRBJ1-3, with TRBD1 as a possible D gene (5 bases). The CDR3 is 16 residues long. The DNA of the CDR3 is TGTGACAGCAGTTTCCCCAGGGTCAGGGAGGGAAACACCATATATTAT. This encodes CDSSFPRVREGNTIYY.

Turning to this clonotype: At one end the junction does not follow the germline gene, possibly because of a read error. This chain connects TRBV11-2 to TRBJ2-3; perhaps TRBD2 as D (6 bases). Per germline, CDR1 SGHAT and CDR2 FQNNGV. The CDR3 consists of 16 residues. CDR3 coding DNA: TGTTCCAGCAGCATCCCGACTAGTGGCCTGGTTGGGATGCAGTATTTT. The encoded protein is CSSSIPTSGLVGMQYF.

The chain employs TRBV11-2 and TRBJ1-1; possible D gene TRBD1, 5 bases. The CDR3 covers 20 residues. Trimming took 7 bases from V and 11 from J, leaving 41 bases between them. Looked up from germline, CDR1 is SGHAT and CDR2 is FQNNGV. CDR3 nucleotide sequence: TGTGCCAGCAACCCACATCATCACGGACACCTTCGCTTTTGGGGCTATGAGGCTTTCTTT. Protein product: CASNPHHHGHLRFWGYEAFF.

Notes on this clonotype: The conserved phenylalanine or tryptophan is not found at the CDR3 terminus, so this likely reflects a read error. The CDR3 DNA follows: TGTGCCAGTAGCTTAGGCTCCACAGATACGCAGTATTAT. Translation gives CASSLGSTDTQYY. The V gene is TRBV11-3, the J gene TRBJ2-3; no firm D call. The CDR3 runs to 13 residues. The V gene's germline CDR1 is SGHNT and CDR2 YENEEA.

As regards this clonotype: The junction departs from the called germline gene at one end, perhaps through a read error. This chain links TRBV29-1 with TRBJ2-3, with 7 bases lining up with TRBD2. This CDR3 is built from 13 residues. Germline CDR1 and CDR2: SQVTM and ANQGSEA. CDR3 loop: CSVDPGGTETQYF. In nucleotides, the CDR3 is TGCAGCGTTGATCCGGGGGGTACAGAAACGCAGTATTTT.

As to this clonotype: As the CDR3 is not closed by the conserved phenylalanine or tryptophan, this likely results from a read error. The chain is built from TRBV5-1 and TRBJ1-6; 7 bases map to TRBD1. This CDR3 has 16 residues. Unmatched junction bases numbered 7, after V lost 3 bases and J lost 4 bases. Germline V gene data show CDR1 as SGHRS and CDR2 as YFSETQ. The CDR3 sequence is CASSSGTEGYNSPLHS. CDR3 DNA: TGCGCCAGCAGCTCGGGGACAGAAGGGTATAATTCACCCCTCCACTCT.

This clonotype has a handful of counts. A much larger clone lies one base from this, so it may be a read error. This chain connects TRBV14 to TRBJ1-2; D is unresolved. Trimming cost V 5 bases and J 4 bases, with 8 bases left between them. The CDR3 runs to 12 residues. The germline V gene encodes CDR1 SGHDN and CDR2 FVKESK. CDR3 protein: CASSYTLYGYTF. The CDR3 DNA follows: TGTGCCAGCAGCTACACACTCTATGGCTACACCTTC.

This clonotype showed up just a few times. The chain carries TRBV28 and TRBJ1-2; maybe TRBD1 (6 bases). Germline lookup yields CDR1 MDHEN and CDR2 SYDVKM. The CDR3 contains 16 residues. V was cut by 3 bases and J by 2 bases, with 16 bases left in between. The CDR3 sequence: CASSLGAGADNYGYTF. CDR3 DNA: TGTGCCAGCAGTTTGGGGGCCGGGGCGGACAACTATGGCTACACCTTC.

This chain links TRBV7-9 with TRBJ2-7, with 9 bases identical to TRBD1. CDR1 and CDR2 from the germline V gene are SEHNR and FQNEAQ (reference sequence). This CDR3 region has 14 residues. CDR3 bases: TGTGTCAGTAGCTTAGCGCGGGACAGGGACGAGCAGTACTTC. Translating it yields CVSSLARDRDEQYF.

The V call is TRBV11-2, the J call TRBJ2-3, with 7 bases identical to TRBD2. CDR1 and CDR2 from the germline V gene are SGHAT and FQNNGV. After removal of 3 bases from V and 8 bases from J, the junction contained 11 bases not matched to a gene. This CDR3 spans 15 amino acids. Written as DNA, the CDR3 is TGTGCCAGCAGCTTTGGAACACCCCCGGGGGGTACGCAGTATTTT. Translating it yields CASSFGTPPGGTQYF.

Concerning this clonotype: This could be a read error, since a much larger clone is one nucleotide away. This rearrangement joins TRBV30 to TRBJ1-1, with D tentatively TRBD1 (5 bases). Germline V gene data show CDR1 as GTSNPN and CDR2 as SVGIG (reference sequence). The CDR3 runs 16 residues. The CDR3 sequence is CAWSASGAGMNTKAFF. The CDR3 DNA reads TGTGCCTGGAGTGCGAGTGGGGCAGGTATGAACACTAAAGCTTTCTTT.

Of note for this clonotype: Compared with germline, one end of the junction differs, possibly owing to a read error. CDR3 DNA sequence: TGTGCTAGCAGCGAGGAACCGGGAGTGTCCCAGTACTTC. This codes for CASSEEPGVSQYF. The genes are TRBV11-1 and TRBJ2-5, with D perhaps TRBD2 (6 bases). Germline V CDR1 and CDR2: SGHAT, FQDESV (reference sequence). The CDR3 is 13 amino acids.

As regards this clonotype: One junction end does not reproduce the germline sequence, and a read error may be involved. V and J are TRBV5-6 and TRBJ2-6, with a possible D match to TRBD1 (6 bases). Germline V gene sequence: CDR1 SGHDT, CDR2 YYEEEE. The CDR3 runs 17 residues. CDR3 sequence reads: CTSLLLGQISGANVLTF. As DNA, the CDR3 is TGTACCAGCCTTCTTTTAGGACAGATCTCTGGGGCCAACGTCCTGACTTTC.

This clonotype was detected only once. This sequence joins TRBV20-1 and TRBJ2-3; TRBD1 is a possible D gene (6 bases). Germline V lookup: CDR1 DFQATT, CDR2 SNEGSKA (reference sequence). The V end was cut by 6 bases, the J end by 1 base, with 14 bases between. CDR3 size: 14 residues. The CDR3 is CSALKTGRTDTQYF. CDR3 DNA: TGCAGTGCCCTAAAGACAGGCCGCACAGATACGCAGTATTTT.

Concerning this clonotype itself: At one end the junction does not follow the germline gene, possibly because of a read error. This rearrangement joins TRBV28 to TRBJ2-7, with D unclear. This CDR3 spans 13 amino acids. Germline loops: CDR1 MDHEN, CDR2 SYDVKM. The CDR3 protein is CTSKTLGYYEQYF. DNA for the CDR3: TGTACCAGCAAAACCCTGGGATACTACGAGCAGTATTTC.

About this clonotype itself: A much larger clone lies a single base off, so this may be a read error. This chain links TRBV5-1 with TRBJ2-2, with D possibly being TRBD1 (6 bases). This CDR3 comprises 15 residues. The germline V gene has CDR1 SGHRS and CDR2 YFSETQ. CDR3 sequence (DNA): TGCGCCAGCAGCCTAGACAGGACGAACACCGTGGAGCTGTTTTTT. Translation: CASSLDRTNTVELFF.

The chain employs TRBV10-3 and TRBJ2-7; 11 bases map to TRBD1. V lost 2 bases to trimming and J lost 5 bases; unmatched junction nucleotides: 11. CDR3 length equals 17 residues. Germline CDR1 is ENHRY and CDR2 is SYGVKD. This CDR3 is CAISEGLGQGVNHEQYF. The CDR3 nucleotides are TGTGCCATCAGTGAGGGCCTGGGACAGGGGGTCAACCACGAGCAGTACTTC.

As concerns this clonotype: Germline is not matched at one junction end, which may reflect a read error. The chain uses TRBV6-5 and TRBJ1-2, with D unclear. The CDR3 is 17 amino acids. The germline V gene encodes CDR1 MNHEY and CDR2 SVGAGI. The CDR3 DNA is TGTGTCAGCAGTTACTCTACGGGTTCGACTTCTAACTGTGGCTACACCTTC. This sequence encodes CVSSYSTGSTSNCGYTF.

Concerning this clonotype itself: This could be a read error, since a much larger clone is one nucleotide away. This chain uses TRBV28 with TRBJ2-3, with D possibly being TRBD1 (6 bases). This CDR3 spans 16 amino acids. Germline-derived CDR1 and CDR2 are MDHEN and SYDVKM. This CDR3 is CASRPQGLVHTDTHYF. As DNA, the CDR3 is TGTGCCAGCAGACCTCAGGGGTTGGTGCACACAGATACGCATTATTTT.

On this clonotype: One end of the junction fails to match germline, which may point to a read error. The gene calls are TRBV11-2 and TRBJ2-2, with TRBD1 matching 7 bases. Germline V gene sequence: CDR1 SGHAT, CDR2 FQNNGV. The CDR3 length is 17 residues. Here the CDR3 reads CPSSLKSVGDRSGELFF. In DNA form, the CDR3 reads TGTCCCAGCAGCCTCAAATCAGTTGGGGACAGATCCGGGGAGCTGTTTTTT.

J is TRBJ2-5 and V is TRBV10-3, with D uncertain. V was shortened by 5 bases and J by 0 bases, with 10 bases between the two germline ends. The CDR3 loop spans 14 amino acids. Looked up from germline, CDR1 is ENHRY and CDR2 is SYGVKD. This CDR3 is CAISFTINQETQYF. The DNA for the CDR3 is TGTGCCATCAGTTTCACCATAAACCAAGAGACCCAGTACTTC.

A note on this clonotype: In this CDR3 the conserved last residue, phenylalanine or tryptophan, is missing, so a read error is likely. V and J are TRBV6-5 and TRBJ2-6; a possible D gene is TRBD2 (5 bases). The V end lost 6 bases, the J end lost 8 bases, and 17 bases lay between the germline ends. This CDR3 is built from 15 residues. Germline V gene lookup returns CDR1 MNHEY and CDR2 SVGAGI. The DNA of the CDR3 is TGTGCCAGCAGCAGCGGAGAGACGGGGTCCAACGTCCTGACTTGC. Amino acids: CASSSGETGSNVLTC.

This sequence joins TRBV11-2 and TRBJ2-3; 9 bases map to TRBD1. V was pared by 6 bases and J by 5 bases, with 3 bases of the junction left unmatched. CDR1 SGHAT and CDR2 FQNNGV come from the germline V gene. This CDR3 contains 13 residues. This CDR3 reads CASRGDRVDTQYF. DNA of the CDR3: TGTGCCAGCAGGGGGGACAGGGTAGATACGCAGTATTTT.